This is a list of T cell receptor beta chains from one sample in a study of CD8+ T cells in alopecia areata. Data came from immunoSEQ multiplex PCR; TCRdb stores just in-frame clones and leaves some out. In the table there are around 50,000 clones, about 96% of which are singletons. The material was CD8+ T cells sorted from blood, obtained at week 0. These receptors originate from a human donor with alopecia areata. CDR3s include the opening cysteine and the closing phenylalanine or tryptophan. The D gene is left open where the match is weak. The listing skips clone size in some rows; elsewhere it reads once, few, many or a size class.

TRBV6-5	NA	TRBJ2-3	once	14	CASSYSTARGTQYF	TGTGCCAGCAGTTACTCGACGGCCCGGGGTACGCAGTATTTT
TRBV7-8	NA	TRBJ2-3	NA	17	CASSLGGGTGYTDTQYF	TGTGCCAGCAGCTTAGGCGGGGGGACAGGATACACAGATACGCAGTATTTT
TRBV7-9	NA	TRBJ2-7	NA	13	CASAEGGHREQYF	TGTGCCAGCGCGGAGGGGGGGCACCGCGAGCAGTACTTC
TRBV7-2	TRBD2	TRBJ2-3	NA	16	CASSLGYGGATDTQYF	TGTGCCAGCAGCTTAGGATACGGGGGGGCGACAGATACGCAGTATTTT
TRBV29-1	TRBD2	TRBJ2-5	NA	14	CSVDGLAGFETQYF	TGCAGCGTTGACGGACTAGCGGGTTTCGAGACCCAGTACTTC
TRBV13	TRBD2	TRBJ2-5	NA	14	CASSPRGLQETQYF	TGTGCCAGCAGCCCAAGGGGACTACAAGAGACCCAGTACTTC
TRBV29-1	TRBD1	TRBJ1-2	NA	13	CSVEWRGQTGYTF	TGCAGCGTTGAATGGAGGGGGCAGACCGGCTACACCTTC
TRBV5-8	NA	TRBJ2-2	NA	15	CASSLRGPPTGELFF	TGTGCCAGCAGCTTGAGGGGACCACCGACCGGGGAGCTGTTTTTT
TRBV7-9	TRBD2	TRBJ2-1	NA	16	CASSPRTSGEVNEQFF	TGTGCCAGCAGCCCGCGGACTAGCGGGGAGGTGAATGAGCAGTTCTTC
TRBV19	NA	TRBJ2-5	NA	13	CASSIDRQETQYF	TGTGCCAGTAGTATAGATCGCCAAGAGACCCAGTACTTC
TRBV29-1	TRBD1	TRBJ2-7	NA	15	CSVKGPRDRLYEQYF	TGCAGCGTGAAGGGCCCCCGGGACAGACTCTACGAGCAGTACTTC
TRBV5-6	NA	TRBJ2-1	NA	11	CASSLPHEQFF	TGTGCCAGCAGCTTGCCCCATGAGCAGTTCTTC
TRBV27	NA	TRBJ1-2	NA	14	CASSFAGAGYGYTF	TGTGCCAGCAGTTTTGCTGGGGCTGGGTATGGCTACACCTTC
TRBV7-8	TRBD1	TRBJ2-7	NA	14	CASSLGDRKYEQYF	TGTGCCAGCAGCTTAGGGGACAGGAAGTACGAGCAGTACTTC
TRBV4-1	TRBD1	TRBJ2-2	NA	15	CASSQGDRFTGELFF	TGCGCCAGCAGCCAGGGGGACAGATTCACCGGGGAGCTGTTTTTT
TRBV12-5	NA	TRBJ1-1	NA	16	CASGFFATATNTEAFF	TGTGCTAGTGGTTTCTTCGCAACAGCTACCAACACTGAAGCTTTCTTT